The 24 T cell receptor beta chains below come from one sample, sequenced in a study of blood T cell repertoires in COVID-19. TCRdb's table, derived via immunoSEQ multiplex PCR, lists solely in-frame clones and lacks some. This sample has around 45,000 clones, with around 86% found just once. The sample comprised peripheral blood. The receptors derive from a man aged 60-69 years with active or convalescent COVID-19.

This rearrangement joins TRBV5-1 to TRBJ1-6; tentatively, D is TRBD1 (5 bases). Trimming pared 0 bases from V and 5 bases from J, leaving 9 bases between. Per germline, CDR1 SGHRS and CDR2 YFSETQ. The length of the CDR3 is 15 residues. The CDR3 region is CASSLVRGDNSPLHF. In DNA, the CDR3 is TGCGCCAGCAGCTTGGTTAGGGGCGATAATTCACCCCTCCACTTT.

The chain recombines TRBV28 with TRBJ2-1; 7 bases fit TRBD1. The CDR3 covers 14 residues. Germline V gene data show CDR1 as MDHEN and CDR2 as SYDVKM. With 6 bases clipped from V and 4 bases from J, the junction kept 6 bases outside the gene matches. CDR3 region: CASSSSDRYNEQFF. The CDR3 DNA reads TGTGCCAGCAGCTCTTCGGACAGGTACAATGAGCAGTTCTTC. Full variable domain (remainder filled in from reference TRBV28 and TRBJ2-1): DVKVTQSSRYLVKRTGEKVFLECVQDMDHENMFWYRQDPGLGLRLIYFSYDVKMKEKGDIPEGYSVSREKKERFSLILESASTNQTSMYLCASSSSDRYNEQFFGPGTRLTVL.

The table lists this clone with a few counts. V usage is TRBV27 and J usage is TRBJ2-7; no definite D call. V gave up 6 bases and J gave up 6 bases, with 15 bases separating them. The CDR3 spans 13 residues. Germline V gene sequence: CDR1 MNHEY, CDR2 SMNVEV (reference sequence). CDR3: CASRIMVASEQYF. The CDR3 nucleotides are TGTGCCAGCAGGATAATGGTAGCATCCGAGCAGTACTTC.

V is TRBV7-9 and J is TRBJ1-5, with D perhaps matching TRBD1 (6 bases). The CDR3 runs 15 residues. Germline V gives CDR1 SEHNR, CDR2 FQNEAQ (reference sequence). V gave up 3 bases and J gave up 4 bases, with 13 bases separating them. The CDR3 spells CASSFMGASNQPQHF. CDR3 bases: TGTGCCAGCAGCTTCATGGGGGCGAGTAATCAGCCCCAGCATTTT.

The genes are TRBV5-6 and TRBJ1-4; the match to TRBD1 covers 8 bases. Germline CDR1 SGHDT, CDR2 YYEEEE. With V trimmed by 3 bases and J by 5 bases, 3 bases remained unmatched. This CDR3 contains 14 residues. Written as DNA, the CDR3 is TGTGCCAGCAGCTGGGACAGGTTAAATGAAAAACTGTTTTTT. Protein sequence: CASSWDRLNEKLFF. Based on the CDR3 plus reference TRBV5-6 and TRBJ1-4, the full variable domain is DAGVTQSPTHLIKTRGQQVTLRCSPKSGHDTVSWYQQALGQGPQFIFQYYEEEERQRGNFPDRFSGHQFPNYSSELNVNALLLGDSALYLCASSWDRLNEKLFFGSGTQLSVL.

The V and J genes are TRBV3-1 (or the pseudogene TRBV3-2) and TRBJ2-7; possible D gene TRBD1, 5 bases. The CDR3 sequence is 13 residues long. Per the germline V gene, CDR1 is LGHDT and CDR2 is YNNKEL (reference sequence). With 2 bases removed from V and 7 bases from J, the gap between germline ends came to 12 bases. CDR3 in DNA: TGTGCCAGCAGCCAAAGGGGCGGTTCTGAGCAGTACTTC. Amino acids: CASSQRGGSEQYF.

The rearrangement links TRBV5-8 to TRBJ1-1, with D unresolved. Germline CDR1 and CDR2: SGHTS and YDEGEE. Trimming left V 4 bases short and J 1 base short, with 14 bases between. CDR3 length: 15 residues. CDR3 protein: CASSPPLDWNTEAFF. CDR3 bases: TGTGCCAGCAGCCCACCCCTGGACTGGAACACTGAAGCTTTCTTT.

The chain has TRBV5-1 and TRBJ2-3; possibly TRBD2 for D (6 bases). The CDR3 is 16 amino acids. CDR1 and CDR2 from the germline V gene are SGHRS and YFSETQ. V lost 3 bases and J 1 base, leaving 15 bases between the germline ends. DNA of the CDR3: TGCGCCAGCAGCTCGGGGGTCCGGGACGGCACAGATACGCAGTATTTT. Translating it yields CASSSGVRDGTDTQYF.

This clone appeared a single time. CDR3 DNA: TGTGCCAGCTCATCGGTACAGGGGATGAACACTGAAGCTTTCTTT. Translation: CASSSVQGMNTEAFF. The V and J genes are TRBV18 and TRBJ1-1, with 7 bases matching TRBD1. CDR1 and CDR2 from the germline V gene are KGHSH and LQKENI. The CDR3 sequence is 15 residues long. J was trimmed by 0 bases and V by 5 bases; bases with no gene match: 6.

Here the CDR3 DNA reads TGTGCCAGCAGCCAAGAGGGGACGGGCGGGGGGTACTCCGAGCAGTACTTC. The encoded protein is CASSQEGTGGGYSEQYF. The chain combines TRBV4-2 with TRBJ2-7; 8 bases map to TRBD2. After removal of 0 bases from V and 6 bases from J, the junction contained 13 bases not matched to a gene. Germline assignment: CDR1 LGHNA and CDR2 YNFKEQ. CDR3 length: 17 residues.

This clone was observed a handful of times. The rearrangement links TRBV23-1 to TRBJ2-7; 10 positions agree with TRBD1. TRBV23-1 is an open reading frame whose function is uncertain. The trim removed 4 bases at V and 1 base at J, leaving 4 bases unmatched. The CDR3 runs 15 residues. The CDR3 here is CASSLPGQGSYEQYF. For the CDR3, the DNA is TGCGCCAGCAGTCTCCCGGGACAGGGGTCCTACGAGCAGTACTTC.

This chain connects TRBV5-5 to TRBJ1-2; 9 nucleotides line up with TRBD1. This CDR3 spans 14 amino acids. Germline CDR1 reads SGHKS; CDR2 reads YYEKEE (reference sequence). Losses at the gene ends were 4 bases for V and 6 bases for J; bases not matched to a gene: 7. CDR3 bases: TGTGCCAGCAGCCGGACAGGGGAACGTGATGGCTACACCTTC. Its translation is CASSRTGERDGYTF.

The CDR3 DNA follows: TGTGCCAGTAGTAACACAGCCGTAAACACTGAAGCTTTCTTT. Protein: CASSNTAVNTEAFF. The V gene is TRBV19, the J gene TRBJ1-1; D is unclear. Germline V gene lookup returns CDR1 LNHDA and CDR2 SQIVND (reference sequence). The CDR3 covers 14 residues. V was pared by 4 bases and J by 2 bases, with 11 bases between.

This sequence joins TRBV7-2 and TRBJ2-5, with TRBD2 matching 13 bases. The ends lost 5 bases at V and 9 bases at J; junction bases unmatched: 3. The CDR3 covers 13 residues. Germline V gives CDR1 SGHTA, CDR2 FQGNSA. CDR3 residues: CASSPTSGGAQYF. The CDR3 coding sequence is TGTGCCAGCAGCCCCACTAGCGGGGGGGCCCAGTACTTC.

This clone showed up just once. The rearrangement links TRBV9 to TRBJ1-1; D is uncertain. This CDR3 is built from 15 residues. Germline V CDR1 and CDR2: SGDLS, YYNGEE. Trimming took off 0 bases at V and 1 base at J, with 10 bases between the two ends. The CDR3 here is CASSVGGASNTEAFF. The CDR3 DNA is TGTGCCAGCAGCGTAGGGGGAGCGTCGAACACTGAAGCTTTCTTT.

The CDR3 DNA reads as TGTGCCATCAGTGGGGACGGGGGGAACACTGAAGCTTTCTTT. Protein: CAISGDGGNTEAFF. V is TRBV10-3 and J is TRBJ1-1; TRBD1 might be the D (5 bases). Germline CDR1 is ENHRY and CDR2 is SYGVKD. Trimming shortened V by 4 bases and J by 1 base, and 10 bases separated the two germline ends. CDR3 length equals 14 residues.

The chain carries TRBV19 and TRBJ2-1; tentative D call: TRBD2 (6 bases). This CDR3 is built from 15 residues. V shed 3 bases and J shed 7 bases, with 16 bases lying between them. Germline CDR1 reads LNHDA; CDR2 reads SQIVND (reference sequence). This CDR3 is CASSISRGIGNEQFF. In DNA, the CDR3 is TGTGCCAGTAGTATTAGTCGGGGGATCGGGAATGAGCAGTTCTTC.

This chain connects TRBV7-3 to TRBJ2-1; D is perhaps TRBD2 (5 bases). Trimming stripped 2 bases from V and 7 bases from J, with 12 bases between. The CDR3 has 14 residues. Looked up from germline, CDR1 is SGHTA and CDR2 is FQGTGA. CDR3 residues: CASSLGLAKNEQFF. CDR3 coding DNA: TGTGCCAGCAGCTTAGGGCTAGCCAAAAATGAGCAGTTCTTC.

The J gene is TRBJ2-7, the V gene TRBV11-3; a weak D match, TRBD1 (5 bases). Germline V gene lookup returns CDR1 SGHNT and CDR2 YENEEA. Trimming left V 1 base short and J 0 bases short, with 10 bases between. The CDR3 totals 15 residues. This CDR3 is CASSLGAGNSYEQYF. The CDR3, as DNA: TGTGCCAGCAGCTTAGGTGCAGGGAACTCCTACGAGCAGTACTTC.

J is TRBJ1-3 and V is TRBV2; tentative D call: TRBD1 (5 bases). The V gene's germline CDR1 is SNHLY and CDR2 FYNNEI. V was shortened by 6 bases and J by 0 bases, with 15 bases between the two germline ends. The CDR3 is 16 residues long. This chain's CDR3 is CASRTLLGASGNTIYF. DNA for the CDR3: TGTGCCAGCAGAACGCTCCTAGGGGCCTCTGGAAACACCATATATTTT.

The genes are TRBV7-9 and TRBJ2-3, with TRBD1 matching over 7 bases. The CDR3 loop spans 14 amino acids. Germline V gene data show CDR1 as SEHNR and CDR2 as FQNEAQ (reference sequence). J gave up 3 bases and V 5 bases, and 5 bases lay outside the gene matches. The CDR3 is CASSMTGSTDTQYF. The CDR3 DNA is TGTGCCAGCAGCATGACAGGGTCAACAGATACGCAGTATTTT.

This chain links TRBV3-1 (or the pseudogene TRBV3-2) with TRBJ2-1, with D unclear. The V and J ends lost 0 bases and 6 bases respectively, with 12 bases between them. The CDR3 consists of 15 residues. CDR1 and CDR2 from the germline V gene are LGHDT and YNNKEL (reference sequence). CDR3 residues: CASSQDLVPSNEQFF. CDR3 in DNA: TGTGCCAGCAGCCAAGATCTTGTTCCGAGCAATGAGCAGTTCTTC.

The chain employs TRBV7-2 and TRBJ1-1; 8 nucleotides line up with TRBD1. The CDR3 sequence is 13 residues long. Per the germline V gene, CDR1 is SGHTA and CDR2 is FQGNSA. V dropped 1 base and J dropped 7; count of bases not matched to a gene: 2. CDR3 in amino acids: CASSLVQGDEAFF. The DNA for the CDR3 is TGTGCCAGCAGCTTAGTACAGGGGGATGAAGCTTTCTTT.

J is TRBJ1-6 and V is TRBV5-6, with D tentatively TRBD1 (6 bases). V lost 1 base and J lost 7, with 15 bases in between. CDR1 is SGHDT and CDR2 is YYEEEE in the germline V gene. The CDR3 sequence is 16 residues long. CDR3 nucleotide sequence: TGTGCCAGCAGCTTGACCGGGACAACTCGAAATTCACCCCTCCACTTT. Protein sequence: CASSLTGTTRNSPLHF.